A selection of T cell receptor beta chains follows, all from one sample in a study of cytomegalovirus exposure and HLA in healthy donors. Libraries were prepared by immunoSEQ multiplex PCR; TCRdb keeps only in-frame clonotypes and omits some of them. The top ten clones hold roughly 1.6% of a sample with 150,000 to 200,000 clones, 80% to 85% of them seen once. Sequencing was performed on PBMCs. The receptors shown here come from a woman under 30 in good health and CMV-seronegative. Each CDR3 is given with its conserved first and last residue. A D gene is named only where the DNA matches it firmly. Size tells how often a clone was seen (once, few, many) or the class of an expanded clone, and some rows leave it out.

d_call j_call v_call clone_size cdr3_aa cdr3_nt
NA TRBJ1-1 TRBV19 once CASSIGTVPPATEAFF TGTGCCAGTAGTATAGGGACAGTCCCTCCCGCCACTGAAGCTTTCTTT
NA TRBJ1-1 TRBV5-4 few CASTNRGGVTEAFF TGTGCCAGCACCAACCGGGGAGGAGTAACTGAAGCTTTCTTT
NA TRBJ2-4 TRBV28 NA CASSSETDIQYF TGTGCCAGCAGTTCGGAGACGGACATTCAGTACTTC
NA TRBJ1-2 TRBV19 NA CASSNAGSYGYTF TGTGCCAGTAGTAATGCGGGCTCCTATGGCTACACCTTC
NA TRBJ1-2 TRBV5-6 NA CASSLGDSSYGYTF TGTGCCAGCAGCTTGGGAGACAGTTCGTATGGCTACACCTTC
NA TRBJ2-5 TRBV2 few CASRGNGLGGETQYF TGTGCCAGCAGGGGCAATGGACTCGGAGGGGAGACCCAGTACTTC
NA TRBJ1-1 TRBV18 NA CASSPGTPPEAFF TGTGCCAGCTCACCTGGGACACCGCCTGAAGCTTTCTTT
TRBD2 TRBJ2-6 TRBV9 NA CASSVRGLAAGGANVLTF TGTGCCAGCAGCGTCCGGGGACTAGCGGCAGGGGGGGCCAACGTCCTGACTTTC
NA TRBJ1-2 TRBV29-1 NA CSVEEYRGYTF TGCAGCGTTGAAGAGTACAGGGGCTACACCTTC
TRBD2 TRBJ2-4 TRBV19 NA CASRGRGDDIQYF TGTGCCAGTAGGGGGAGGGGTGATGACATTCAGTACTTC
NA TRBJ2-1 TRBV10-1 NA CASSETRRDNEQFF TGCGCCAGCAGCGAGACTAGGCGGGACAATGAGCAGTTCTTC
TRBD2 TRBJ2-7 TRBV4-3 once CASSQDWTGGAGEQYF TGCGCCAGCAGCCAAGATTGGACGGGAGGCGCTGGTGAGCAGTACTTC
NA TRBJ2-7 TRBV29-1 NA CSVVYRANEQYF TGCAGCGTTGTGTACAGAGCTAACGAGCAGTACTTC
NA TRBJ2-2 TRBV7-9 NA CASSLNRGNTGELFF TGTGCCAGCAGCCTAAACCGGGGAAACACCGGGGAGCTGTTTTTT
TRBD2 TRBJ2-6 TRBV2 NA CASSESPSGRSGANVLTF TGTGCCAGCAGTGAATCACCTAGCGGGCGCTCTGGGGCCAACGTCCTGACTTTC
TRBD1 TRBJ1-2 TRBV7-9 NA CASTSRDSVPYTF TGTGCCAGCACTTCGCGGGACAGTGTACCCTACACCTTC
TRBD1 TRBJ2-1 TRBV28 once CASSSRDRDLLGAFSEQFF TGTGCCAGCAGTTCTCGGGACAGGGACCTCCTTGGGGCATTTAGTGAGCAGTTCTTC
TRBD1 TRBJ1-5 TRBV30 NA CACSGTGDQPQHF TGTGCCTGCTCCGGGACAGGGGATCAGCCCCAGCATTTT
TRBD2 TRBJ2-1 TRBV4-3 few CASSQGFARAGEGSNEQFF TGCGCCAGCAGCCAAGGTTTCGCTAGGGCGGGAGAGGGATCCAATGAGCAGTTCTTC
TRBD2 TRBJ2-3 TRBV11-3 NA CASSAPRTSGTYSTDTQYF TGTGCCAGCAGCGCGCCTAGGACTAGCGGGACCTACAGCACAGATACGCAGTATTTT
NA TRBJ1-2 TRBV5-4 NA CASSLTTMGYTF TGTGCCAGCAGCTTGACTACTATGGGCTACACCTTC
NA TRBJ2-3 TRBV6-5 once CASSYRTGSTDTQYF TGTGCCAGCAGTTACCGAACAGGTAGCACAGATACGCAGTATTTT
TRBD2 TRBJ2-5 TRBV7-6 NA CAIQGLEETQYF TGTGCCATCCAAGGACTAGAAGAGACCCAGTACTTC
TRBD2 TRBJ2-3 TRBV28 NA CASSRAGGGTDTQYF TGTGCCAGCAGTCGGGCGGGAGGGGGCACAGATACGCAGTATTTT
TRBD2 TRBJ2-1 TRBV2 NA CASSEARTSGGGYNEQFF TGTGCCAGCAGTGAAGCCAGGACTAGCGGGGGGGGTTACAATGAGCAGTTCTTC
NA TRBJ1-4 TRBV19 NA CASSPHLESEKLFF TGTGCCAGTAGCCCCCACCTAGAATCAGAAAAACTGTTTTTT
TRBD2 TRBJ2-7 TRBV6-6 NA CASSSLTSGSSYEQYF TGTGCCAGCAGTTCCCTGACTAGCGGGAGCTCCTACGAGCAGTACTTC
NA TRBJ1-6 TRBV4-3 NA CASSQEGGSPLHF TGCGCCAGCAGCCAAGAAGGAGGATCACCCCTCCACTTT
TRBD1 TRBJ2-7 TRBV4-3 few CASSQGLAGGAYEQYF TGCGCCAGCAGCCAAGGCTTGGCAGGGGGCGCCTACGAGCAGTACTTC
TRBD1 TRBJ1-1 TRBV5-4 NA CASSRGQGALPPEAFF TGTGCCAGCAGCAGGGGACAGGGGGCCCTACCCCCTGAAGCTTTCTTT
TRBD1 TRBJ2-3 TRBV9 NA CASSVEGQGRDTQYF TGTGCCAGCAGCGTAGAGGGACAGGGAAGAGATACGCAGTATTTT
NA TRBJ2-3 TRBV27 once CASSLGPGADTQYF TGTGCCAGCAGTTTAGGGCCGGGGGCAGATACGCAGTATTTT
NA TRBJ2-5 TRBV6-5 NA CASSHSGTQYF TGTGCCAGCAGTCATAGCGGGACCCAGTACTTC
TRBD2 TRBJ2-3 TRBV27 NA CASSPIGTSGTDTQYF TGTGCCAGCAGCCCAATCGGGACTAGCGGGACAGATACGCAGTATTTT
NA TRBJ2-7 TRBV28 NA CASSANPYEQYF TGTGCCAGCAGTGCGAATCCCTACGAGCAGTACTTC
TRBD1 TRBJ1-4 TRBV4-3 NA CASSQQGAANEKLFF TGCGCCAGCAGCCAACAGGGGGCAGCTAATGAAAAACTGTTTTTT
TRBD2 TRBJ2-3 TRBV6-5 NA CASSVLAGSTDTQYF TGTGCCAGCAGTGTACTAGCGGGAAGCACAGATACGCAGTATTTT
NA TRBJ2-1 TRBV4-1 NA CASSQPSKRASNEQFF TGCGCCAGCAGCCAACCTTCTAAACGCGCGTCCAATGAGCAGTTCTTC
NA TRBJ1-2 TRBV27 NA CASSLSQGYGYTF TGTGCCAGCAGTTTAAGCCAGGGATATGGCTACACCTTC
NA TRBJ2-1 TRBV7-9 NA CASRGGRASSYNEQFF TGTGCCAGCAGGGGGGGGCGGGCAAGCTCCTACAATGAGCAGTTCTTC
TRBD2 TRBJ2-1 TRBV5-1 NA CASSLRLAGNRGEQFF TGCGCCAGCAGCCTCCGACTAGCGGGAAATCGGGGTGAGCAGTTCTTC
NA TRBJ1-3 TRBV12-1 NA CASSFATSLPHRGSPSGNTIYF TGTGCCAGCAGCTTTGCGACCTCTCTTCCCCACAGGGGCTCTCCCTCTGGAAACACCATATATTTT
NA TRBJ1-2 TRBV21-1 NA CASSRTGYGGYTF TGTGCCAGCAGCCGGACAGGGTATGGTGGCTACACCTTC
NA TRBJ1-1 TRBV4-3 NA CTSSQYTGLNTEAFF TGCACCAGCAGCCAATACACTGGACTTAACACTGAAGCTTTCTTT